The clone carrying this T cell receptor beta chain was found a few times. Amplification targeted TCR beta CDR3 regions from RNA transcripts. Initially, a first-round RT-PCR of the TCR CDR3 employed the HTBI primer set. TCRdb redid the calling of the multiplex PCR reads with MiXCR, one entry per CDR3 protein. The table has roughly 700,000 distinct CDR3 sequences, about 35% seen once; the top ten hold 30% to 40%. This sample stems from a study of T cells in Graves' hyperthyroidism and ophthalmopathy. V gave up 3 bases and J gave up 0 bases, with 13 bases separating them. The CDR3 runs 15 residues. Germline CDR1 is SGHDT and CDR2 is YYEEEE.

The receptor's source is a woman between 40 and 50 years old with Graves' hyperthyroidism. Source material: blood. The chain couples TRBV5-6 to TRBJ2-7; no clear D gene. CDR3 sequence reads: CASSYDRIPSYEQYF. CDR3 coding DNA: TGTGCCAGCAGCTATGACCGGATTCCCTCCTACGAGCAGTACTTC.